The TCR beta chain described here comes from a study of regulatory T cells in long-lasting Graves disease. About this clonotype itself: Its matching antigen is unknown.

Indicated time point: persistent/refractory GD, antithyroid drugs over 5 years with positive TRAb. TCR sequences were obtained from RNA taken from PBMCs. The diagnosis of Graves' disease used American Thyroid Association guidelines. The EDTA tubes were filled with approximately 10 milliliters of drawn peripheral blood. TCR beta libraries were built with iRepertoire HTBI primers and Arm-PCR of CDR3 regions. TCRdb re-analysed the multiplex PCR reads in MiXCR, keeping a single row per CDR3 protein. The repertoire holds 400,000 to 500,000 distinct CDR3 sequences, over 20% seen once, with over 11% in the top ten. Broader study findings: The TCR repertoire of persistent Graves' patients was less diverse than that of newly diagnosed ones.

CDR1 is MGHRA and CDR2 is YSYEKL in the germline V gene. CDR3 length equals 15 residues. The V gene lost 1 base and the J gene lost 4 bases, with 14 bases spanning the gap. This material consisted of peripheral blood mononuclear cells (PBMCs), taken when the disease was refractory, from a patient treated with antithyroid drugs. The clonotype comes from a female donor with Graves disease. This chain connects TRBV4-1 to TRBJ2-7; D is undetermined. CDR3 DNA: TGCGCCAGCAGCCAAGGCGGCAGCCTACAGTACGAGCAGTACTTC. It is translated as CASSQGGSLQYEQYF.